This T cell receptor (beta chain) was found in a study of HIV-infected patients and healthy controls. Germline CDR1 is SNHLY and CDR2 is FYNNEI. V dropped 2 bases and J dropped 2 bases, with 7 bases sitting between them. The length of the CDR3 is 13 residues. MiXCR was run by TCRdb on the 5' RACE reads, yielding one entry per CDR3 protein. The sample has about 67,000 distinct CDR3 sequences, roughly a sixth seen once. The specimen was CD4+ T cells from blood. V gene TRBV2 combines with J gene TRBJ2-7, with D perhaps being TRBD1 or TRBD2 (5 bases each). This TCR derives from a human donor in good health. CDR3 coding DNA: TGTGCCAGCAGTGAACGGGGCCCCTACGAGCAGTACTTC. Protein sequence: CASSERGPYEQYF.